These T cell receptor beta chains were read from a single sample in a study of Ad26.COV2.S vaccination and SARS-CoV-2 variants. The protocol was immunoSEQ multiplex PCR, while the TCRdb copy is restricted to in-frame clones and leaves out a portion. The sample consists of about half a million clones, approximately 90% of them appearing once. This specimen consisted of peripheral blood, obtained in a trial of Ad26.COV2.S vaccine versus placebo. The receptors here all came from a person aged 18 to 65 who received the Ad26.COV2.S COVID-19 vaccine or a placebo. CDR3s leave out the opening cysteine and the closing phenylalanine or tryptophan.

V	J	CDR3
TRBV4-1	TRBJ1-6	ASSQVGLGNSPLH
TRBV28	TRBJ2-7	ASSLSKGGFSGSSYEQY
TRBV6-5	TRBJ2-2	ASKDRVGGTGELF
TRBV7-9	TRBJ2-2	ASSQRTGARSTGELF
TRBV6-5	TRBJ2-7	AARTGTYEQY
TRBV7-9	TRBJ1-5	ASSRKSGQTSNQPQH
TRBV7-9	TRBJ2-5	ASSLVGSQETQY
TRBV7-3	TRBJ2-5	ASSLKGPSGEKKETQY
TRBV5-6	TRBJ1-1	ASSLPTMNTEAF
TRBV5-5	TRBJ2-6	ASSSGDRGSNVLT
TRBV6-5	TRBJ1-5	ASSSTQSNQPQH
TRBV7-9	TRBJ1-1	ASTPGAPGAEAF
TRBV11-2	TRBJ2-7	ASSLGWTWKAPSYEQY
TRBV12-3/TRBV12-4	TRBJ1-1	ASNPTGSGQAF
TRBV19	TRBJ1-5	ASSTRPRVTSNQPQH
TRBV28	TRBJ1-4	ASSSPTQQEKLF
TRBV5-6	TRBJ2-2	ASSFLFSFGGELF
TRBV6-6	TRBJ2-7	ASNGRGVSYEQY
TRBV4-1	TRBJ1-2	ASSQGRGQAIYGYT
TRBV19	TRBJ1-6	ASSIGQANSPLH
TRBV14	TRBJ2-5	ASSRDARARETQY
TRBV7-9	TRBJ2-3	ASSLDGGTDTQY
TRBV27	TRBJ2-7	ASSSRPGQGIYEQY
TRBV7-9	TRBJ1-1	ASSENAFTEAF
TRBV6-2/TRBV6-3	TRBJ2-1	ASSYPGQASNEQF
TRBV3-1/TRBV3-2	TRBJ2-3	ASSRGLVGTDTQY
TRBV9	TRBJ1-5	ASSTSPNSNQPQH
TRBV27	TRBJ2-7	ASSLQGKYEQY
TRBV15	TRBJ1-5	ATSRAKGRGNFENSNQPQH
TRBV7-2	TRBJ1-6	ASSFPQGRSPLH
TRBV18	TRBJ2-3	ASSVQGAPSTDTQY
TRBV29-1	TRBJ1-2	SVGSGYGYT
TRBV7-9	TRBJ2-1	ASSLVGGLANYNEQF
TRBV27	TRBJ1-5	ASSNDRGGNQPQH